One and the same sample provided the 3 T cell receptor beta chains below, sequenced in a study of OX40 agonist ivuxolimab in advanced cancers. Method: immunoSEQ multiplex PCR; TCRdb's copy keeps in-frame clones and lacks some. The profile shows tens of thousands of clones, about 88% of them singletons. The sequenced sample was CD4+ or CD8+ T cells sorted from blood, obtained in a trial of the OX40 agonist ivuxolimab. Source of these receptors: an adult with an advanced solid tumor such as melanoma, head and neck, liver or kidney cancer.

The chain combines TRBV19 with TRBJ1-1; the match to TRBD1 covers 10 bases. The CDR3 loop spans 15 amino acids. V shed 8 bases and J 5 bases; nucleotides not matched to a gene: 11. Germline-derived CDR1 and CDR2 are LNHDA and SQIVND (reference sequence). CDR3 residues: CASGRTGGSWTEAFF. DNA for the CDR3: TGTGCCAGTGGAAGGACAGGGGGATCGTGGACTGAAGCTTTCTTT. Together with reference TRBV19 and TRBJ1-1, the CDR3 gives the full variable domain: DGGITQSPKYLFRKEGQNVTLSCEQNLNHDAMYWYRQDPGQGLRLIYYSQIVNDFQKGDIAEGYSVSREKKESFPLTVTSAQKNPTAFYLCASGRTGGSWTEAFFGQGTRLTVV.

The chain carries TRBV18 and TRBJ1-1, with D perhaps matching TRBD1 (5 bases). The germline V gene has CDR1 KGHSH and CDR2 LQKENI. The length of the CDR3 is 15 residues. V lost 5 bases, J lost 4 bases, and 17 bases lay in between. The CDR3 reads CASSSTGRGGTEAFF. As DNA, the CDR3 is TGTGCCAGCTCATCAACCGGGAGGGGCGGCACTGAAGCTTTCTTT. The whole variable domain, remainder taken from reference TRBV18 and TRBJ1-1, is NAGVMQNPRHLVRRRGQEARLRCSPMKGHSHVYWYRQLPEEGLKFMVYLQKENIIDESGMPKERFSAEFPKEGPSILRIQQVVRGDSAAYFCASSSTGRGGTEAFFGQGTRLTVV.

The CDR3 region has the DNA TGTGCCAGCAGTGACCGGGACGGACGCAATCAGCCCCAGCATTTT. Translating gives CASSDRDGRNQPQHF. The gene calls are TRBV6-1 and TRBJ1-5; D might be TRBD1 (5 bases). The V gene's germline CDR1 is MNHNS and CDR2 SASEGT. CDR3 length equals 15 residues. The V and J ends lost 3 bases and 2 bases respectively, with 11 bases between them.